Each of the 20 T cell receptor beta chains below was sequenced from the same sample in a study of beta chain features in type 1 diabetes. All of the isolated RNA was reverse transcribed, so expressed TCRB transcripts were sequenced. Repertoires were generated with immunoSEQ multiplex PCR, while TCRdb's copy carries only in-frame clones and drops some. The sample shows around 140,000 clones, less than 10% of them seen only once. The sample taken for sequencing was central memory CD4+ T cells from blood. The source of these receptors is a woman in her thirties or forties in good health.

This chain joins TRBV5-6 and TRBJ1-1, with 7 bases aligning to TRBD1. Germline trimming cut 4 bases from V and 4 bases from J; bases unmatched to any gene: 4. Germline V gives CDR1 SGHDT, CDR2 YYEEEE. This CDR3 region has 13 residues. The CDR3 DNA reads TGTGCCAGCAGCGTTGACAGGGTCACTGAAGCTTTCTTT. Its translation: CASSVDRVTEAFF.

The J gene is TRBJ1-5, the V gene TRBV19; D might be TRBD1 (5 bases). Germline loops: CDR1 LNHDA, CDR2 SQIVND (reference sequence). V lost 7 bases, J lost 5 bases, and 18 bases lay in between. CDR3 length equals 15 residues. The CDR3 sequence: CASTISGREDQPQHF. The CDR3 DNA reads as TGTGCCAGTACCATCTCCGGCAGGGAGGATCAGCCCCAGCATTTT.

This clone was observed at least ten times. The genes are TRBV7-2 and TRBJ1-2, with a possible D match to TRBD1 (6 bases). Germline assignment: CDR1 SGHTA and CDR2 FQGNSA. CDR3 length: 15 amino acids. The V end lost 5 bases, the J end lost 4 bases, and 17 bases lay between the germline ends. The CDR3 nucleotides are TGTGCCAGCAGCCCGGGGGGGCGGGAACTCTATGGCTACACCTTC. Amino acids: CASSPGGRELYGYTF.

This clone came up a few times. The chain recombines TRBV10-3 with TRBJ2-7; 7 nucleotides align to TRBD2. The ends lost 7 bases at V and 3 bases at J; junction bases unmatched: 15. The CDR3 has 16 amino acids. Germline V gene lookup returns CDR1 ENHRY and CDR2 SYGVKD. CDR3 nucleotide sequence: TGTGCCATCACCGGCTCTAGAACTAGCGCTGTCTACGAGCAGTACTTC. Translation: CAITGSRTSAVYEQYF.

The gene calls are TRBV4-2 and TRBJ2-7; possible D gene TRBD2, 6 bases. The V end was cut by 4 bases, the J end by 0 bases, with 16 bases between. The germline gives CDR1 LGHNA, CDR2 YNFKEQ. The CDR3 is 16 residues long. CDR3 in amino acids: CASSLLRGRTSYEQYF. The CDR3 region has the DNA TGTGCCAGCAGCCTACTCCGGGGGAGGACCTCCTACGAGCAGTACTTC.

This clone has at least ten counts. The chain joins TRBV4-1 to TRBJ2-3; the match to TRBD1 covers 8 bases. The CDR3 runs 16 residues. Germline values: CDR1 MGHRA, CDR2 YSYEKL. V was clipped by 4 bases and J by 2 bases; unmatched bases: 8. CDR3 region: CASSPQQGATTDTQYF. The CDR3, as DNA: TGCGCCAGCAGCCCCCAGCAGGGGGCTACCACAGATACGCAGTATTTT.

The rearrangement uses TRBV2 and TRBJ2-2; 8 bases agree with TRBD2. After removal of 6 bases from V and 0 bases from J, the junction contained 6 bases not matched to a gene. This CDR3 has 16 amino acids. Per the germline V gene, CDR1 is SNHLY and CDR2 is FYNNEI. CDR3 region: CASRRDGGANTGELFF. The CDR3 bases are TGTGCCAGCAGGAGGGACGGGGGGGCGAACACCGGGGAGCTGTTTTTT.

This clone was seen repeatedly, ten times or more. The chain uses TRBV12-5 and TRBJ2-3; 10 bases line up with TRBD2. CDR1 is LGHNT, CDR2 FRNRAP, per germline. The CDR3 totals 16 residues. J lost 3 bases, V lost 1 base, and 4 bases had no gene match. CDR3 nucleotides: TGTGCTAGTGGTTTGGGAATAGCGGGGGGTACAGATACGCAGTATTTT. This translates into CASGLGIAGGTDTQYF.

The chain combines TRBV11-2 with TRBJ2-5; 7 bases map to TRBD1. The junction had 3 bases not matched to a gene; V was cut back by 1 base and J by 1 base. Per germline, CDR1 SGHAT and CDR2 FQNNGV. This CDR3 contains 15 residues. The CDR3 reads CASSLGPGGQETQYF. The CDR3 DNA reads TGTGCCAGCAGCTTAGGCCCAGGGGGCCAAGAGACCCAGTACTTC.

The chain joins TRBV4-3 to TRBJ2-1; D call uncertain. Germline values: CDR1 LGHNA, CDR2 YSLEER. CDR3 size: 12 residues. V was cut by 4 bases and J by 6 bases, with 7 bases left in between. Here the CDR3 reads CASSPVRNEQFF. CDR3 sequence (DNA): TGCGCCAGCAGCCCAGTCCGCAATGAGCAGTTCTTC.

This clone was observed a handful of times. The chain links TRBV11-2 to TRBJ1-2, with 9 bases that match TRBD1. Trimming at V came to 4 bases and at J to 6 bases, leaving 12 bases not matched to a gene. Germline V CDR1 and CDR2: SGHAT, FQNNGV. The CDR3 has 16 amino acids. This CDR3 is CASSSLNRGLKDGYTF. The CDR3 nucleotides read TGTGCCAGCAGCTCTCTAAACAGGGGGCTTAAAGATGGCTACACCTTC.

This clone was counted a few times. V gene TRBV6-5 combines with J gene TRBJ1-5; D possibly corresponds to TRBD1 (5 bases). Germline assignment: CDR1 MNHEY and CDR2 SVGAGI. CDR3 length: 15 residues. The V gene lost 7 bases and the J gene lost 5 bases, with 18 bases spanning the gap. The CDR3 protein is CASKEDSRWHQPQHF. The CDR3 DNA sequence: TGTGCCAGCAAGGAAGACAGCCGGTGGCATCAGCCCCAGCATTTT.

This clone was counted a few times. This chain connects TRBV29-1 to TRBJ2-5, with 7 bases aligning to TRBD2. The V gene's germline CDR1 is SQVTM and CDR2 ANQGSEA. CDR3 length: 11 amino acids. With V trimmed by 7 bases and J by 4 bases, 3 bases remained unmatched. The CDR3 reads CSGGGRETQYF. CDR3 sequence (DNA): TGCAGCGGGGGGGGTAGAGAGACCCAGTACTTC.

Here the CDR3 reads CASSQDLRGEQYF. CDR3 DNA: TGTGCCAGCAGCCAAGATCTTCGGGGCGAGCAGTACTTC. The V and J genes are TRBV14 and TRBJ2-7; D may be TRBD2 (5 bases). CDR3 length: 13 residues. Trimming cost V 0 bases and J 6 bases, with 9 bases left between them. CDR1 and CDR2 from the germline V gene are SGHDN and FVKESK. Full variable domain (remainder filled in from reference TRBV14 and TRBJ2-7): EAGVTQFPSHSVIEKGQTVTLRCDPISGHDNLYWYRRVMGKEIKFLLHFVKESKQDESGMPNNRFLAERTGGTYSTLKVQPAELEDSGVYFCASSQDLRGEQYFGPGTRLTVT.

The rearrangement joins TRBV28 to TRBJ2-2, with 9 bases matching TRBD2. Per germline, CDR1 MDHEN and CDR2 SYDVKM. V was clipped by 3 bases and J by 7 bases; unmatched bases: 6. This CDR3 contains 15 residues. CDR3 loop: CASSFPSGAIGELFF. In DNA form, the CDR3 reads TGTGCCAGCAGTTTTCCTAGCGGGGCCATCGGGGAGCTGTTTTTT.

The chain employs TRBV2 and TRBJ2-2; D uncertain. V lost 8 bases and J lost 8, with 12 bases in between. The CDR3 contains 12 residues. CDR1 is SNHLY and CDR2 is FYNNEI in the germline V gene. The CDR3 coding sequence is TGTGCCAGCTGGCAGTTTGAAGGGGAGCTGTTTTTT. Protein product: CASWQFEGELFF.

This clone was seen a handful of times. The rearrangement uses TRBV18 and TRBJ1-3, with 8 nucleotides matching TRBD1. CDR1 is KGHSH, CDR2 LQKENI, per germline. The ends lost 2 bases at V and 1 base at J; junction bases unmatched: 7. The CDR3 contains 17 residues. CDR3 residues: CASSPVDRARSGNTIYF. CDR3 in DNA: TGTGCCAGCTCACCAGTGGACAGGGCTCGGTCTGGAAACACCATATATTTT.

The chain is built from TRBV2 and TRBJ2-3; possible D gene TRBD2, 6 bases. The CDR3 length is 15 residues. CDR1 is SNHLY, CDR2 FYNNEI, per germline. The germline V and J ends were trimmed by 4 bases and 0 bases, with 11 bases remaining between them. The CDR3 reads CASSAAGKSTDTQYF. The DNA of the CDR3 is TGTGCCAGCAGTGCGGCGGGAAAAAGCACAGATACGCAGTATTTT. Based on the CDR3 plus reference TRBV2 and TRBJ2-3, the full variable domain is EPEVTQTPSHQVTQMGQEVILRCVPISNHLYFYWYRQILGQKVEFLVSFYNNEISEKSEIFDDQFSVERPDGSNFTLKIRSTKLEDSAMYFCASSAAGKSTDTQYFGPGTRLTVL.

This clone was observed many times. CDR3 amino acids: CATRIERGDYNEQFF. In DNA form, the CDR3 reads TGTGCCACGAGAATCGAGCGGGGCGACTACAATGAGCAGTTCTTC. The genes are TRBV7-9 and TRBJ2-1, with 7 bases fitting TRBD2. The CDR3 has 15 residues. With 10 bases clipped from V and 3 bases from J, the junction kept 12 bases outside the gene matches. Germline assignment: CDR1 SEHNR and CDR2 FQNEAQ (reference sequence).

For this clone: One end of the junction fails to match germline, which may point to a read error. The rearrangement joins TRBV7-7 to TRBJ2-3; 8 bases match TRBD2. This CDR3 has 15 amino acids. The V gene's germline CDR1 is SSHAT and CDR2 FNYEAQ (reference sequence). CDR3 region: CASSPRAGGPDTQYF. The DNA for the CDR3 is TGTGCTAGCAGCCCCAGGGCGGGGGGCCCGGATACGCAGTATTTT.